The 25 T cell receptor beta chains presented below share a single source sample, sequenced in a study of shared clonotypes between healthy human individuals. Using immunoSEQ multiplex PCR, the repertoire was profiled, and TCRdb retains in-frame clones only, with some absent. The data contain millions of clones, about 93% of them seen just once; the ten biggest clones take up under 2%. CD45RO negativity and positive selection for CCR7 defined naive CD8 cells, a population that excluded terminally differentiated effector memory CD45RA+ cells. The sequenced material came from naive CD8+ T cells from PBMCs. These TCRs come from a young man in good health. Some clones in this sample may be carry-over from other donors' samples.

This clone has more than one count but fewer than ten. This chain uses TRBV30 with TRBJ1-4; no definite D call. The germline CDR1 and CDR2 sequences are GTSNPN and SVGIG (reference sequence). This CDR3 is built from 13 residues. V was pared by 5 bases and J by 4 bases, with 11 bases between. The CDR3 nucleotides read TGTGCCTGGTATAGAGGAGATAATGAAAAACTGTTTTTT. Translation gives CAWYRGDNEKLFF.

This sequence joins TRBV30 and TRBJ1-1; D gene uncertain. V was trimmed by 4 bases and J by 4 bases, leaving 19 bases between them. Germline V CDR1 and CDR2: GTSNPN, SVGIG (reference sequence). CDR3 length: 15 amino acids. The CDR3 DNA reads TGTGCCTGGACGATTCCCCCCAGACCACGCACTGAAGCTTTCTTT. Protein: CAWTIPPRPRTEAFF.

V and J are TRBV19 and TRBJ2-7, with TRBD1 as a possible D gene (6 bases). The germline V gene encodes CDR1 LNHDA and CDR2 SQIVND (reference sequence). V lost 2 bases, J lost 3 bases, and 8 bases lay in between. This CDR3 contains 13 residues. The CDR3 reads CASSIRDNYEQYF. CDR3 in DNA: TGTGCCAGTAGTATAAGGGACAACTACGAGCAGTACTTC.

J is TRBJ2-1 and V is TRBV27; tentatively, D is TRBD2 (5 bases). The CDR3 consists of 13 residues. Looked up from germline, CDR1 is MNHEY and CDR2 is SMNVEV (reference sequence). Trimming stripped 3 bases from V and 11 bases from J, with 14 bases between. The CDR3 loop is CASSFMRAEKQFF. Written as DNA, the CDR3 is TGTGCCAGCAGTTTTATGCGGGCAGAGAAGCAGTTCTTC.

The chain couples TRBV28 to TRBJ2-7; weak D call: TRBD2 (5 bases). Germline assignment: CDR1 MDHEN and CDR2 SYDVKM. CDR3 length: 14 residues. Trimming took off 2 bases at V and 2 bases at J, with 10 bases between the two ends. Here the CDR3 DNA reads TGTGCCAGCAGTTTAGTGGAGGAGGCCTACGAGCAGTACTTC. Translated: CASSLVEEAYEQYF. Supplemented by reference TRBV28 and TRBJ2-7, the full variable domain reads DVKVTQSSRYLVKRTGEKVFLECVQDMDHENMFWYRQDPGLGLRLIYFSYDVKMKEKGDIPEGYSVSREKKERFSLILESASTNQTSMYLCASSLVEEAYEQYFGPGTRLTVT.

The gene calls are TRBV5-1 and TRBJ2-3; D possibly corresponds to TRBD2 (5 bases). Germline CDR1 is SGHRS and CDR2 is YFSETQ. V dropped 0 bases and J dropped 1 base, with 12 bases sitting between them. CDR3 length: 16 amino acids. The CDR3 nucleotides read TGCGCCAGCAGCTTGGAGCGGTTTTCAGGCACAGATACGCAGTATTTT. Translating gives CASSLERFSGTDTQYF.

The CDR3 protein is CASSIGGAGLLNEQFF. The CDR3 bases are TGTGCCAGTAGTATAGGAGGGGCAGGTCTTCTAAATGAGCAGTTCTTC. The chain couples TRBV19 to TRBJ2-1; D may match TRBD1 or TRBD2 (5 bases each). Germline values: CDR1 LNHDA, CDR2 SQIVND (reference sequence). V was pared by 1 base and J by 7 bases, with 17 bases between. This CDR3 has 16 residues.

The chain couples TRBV9 to TRBJ1-2, with TRBD1 matching 7 bases. In germline, CDR1 is SGDLS, CDR2 YYNGEE. The trim removed 3 bases at V and 0 bases at J, leaving 8 bases unmatched. The CDR3 sequence is 16 residues long. This chain's CDR3 is CASSGWEGASNYGYTF. The CDR3 nucleotides are TGTGCCAGCAGCGGGTGGGAGGGGGCTTCTAACTATGGCTACACCTTC.

The chain recombines TRBV6-5 with TRBJ1-1; D not certain. Trimming left V 4 bases short and J 0 bases short, with 12 bases between. The germline CDR1 and CDR2 sequences are MNHEY and SVGAGI. CDR3 length equals 15 residues. The CDR3 sequence: CASSLPGFMNTEAFF. The CDR3 DNA is TGTGCCAGCAGTTTACCGGGCTTCATGAACACTGAAGCTTTCTTT.

This rearrangement joins TRBV11-2 to TRBJ2-5; D possibly corresponds to TRBD1 (7 bases). Germline V CDR1 and CDR2: SGHAT, FQNNGV. The CDR3 is 18 amino acids. V lost 4 bases and J 5 bases, leaving 26 bases between the germline ends. The CDR3 spells CASSWYGQDLATRETQYF. The CDR3, as DNA: TGTGCCAGCAGCTGGTACGGACAGGACCTAGCGACCAGGGAGACCCAGTACTTC.

The chain links TRBV6-6 to TRBJ1-2; no clear D gene. Trimming stripped 6 bases from V and 0 bases from J, with 14 bases between. This CDR3 region has 15 residues. Looked up from germline, CDR1 is MNHNY and CDR2 is SVGAGI (reference sequence). CDR3 residues: CASSPLRRTNYGYTF. DNA for the CDR3: TGTGCCAGCAGCCCCCTTCGCAGAACTAACTATGGCTACACCTTC.

This chain links TRBV27 with TRBJ2-7, with TRBD2 as a possible D gene (5 bases). The CDR3 has 14 amino acids. Trimming shortened V by 6 bases and J by 5 bases, and 17 bases separated the two germline ends. Looked up from germline, CDR1 is MNHEY and CDR2 is SMNVEV (reference sequence). CDR3 bases: TGTGCCAGCAGGCGAGGGATTATTATTGACGAGCAGTACTTC. The encoded protein is CASRRGIIIDEQYF.

The sample holds one count of this clone. Mismatch with germline at one junction end may stem from a read error. The gene calls are TRBV6-5 and TRBJ2-1, with D unresolved. Per the germline V gene, CDR1 is MNHEY and CDR2 is SVGAGI. This CDR3 has 15 amino acids. This CDR3 reads CASSYSDWSSNGQFF. For the CDR3, the DNA is TGTGCCAGCAGTTACTCCGATTGGAGTTCCAATGGGCAGTTCTTC.

This clone is a singleton in its sample. The gene calls are TRBV10-3 and TRBJ2-1, with TRBD2 matching 10 bases. This CDR3 is 15 amino acids long. V dropped 4 bases and J dropped 5; count of bases not matched to a gene: 5. CDR1 and CDR2 (germline): ENHRY, SYGVKD. CDR3 sequence: CAISAWTSGNNEQFF. CDR3 bases: TGTGCCATCAGTGCTTGGACTAGCGGAAACAATGAGCAGTTCTTC.

Only one count was recorded for this clone. This chain joins TRBV28 and TRBJ1-5, with D perhaps TRBD1 (6 bases). The V end was cut by 7 bases, the J end by 1 base, with 14 bases between. The CDR3 length is 15 residues. The germline CDR1 and CDR2 sequences are MDHEN and SYDVKM. CDR3 DNA sequence: TGTGCCAGCACAAAGACAGGAGGAAGCAATCAGCCCCAGCATTTT. Amino acids: CASTKTGGSNQPQHF.

The chain carries TRBV27 and TRBJ1-5; D ambiguous. In germline, CDR1 is MNHEY, CDR2 SMNVEV (reference sequence). This CDR3 region has 13 residues. V was pared by 8 bases and J by 6 bases, with 14 bases between. The CDR3 spells CASRETPGQPQHF. The CDR3 nucleotides are TGTGCCAGCCGGGAGACCCCGGGTCAGCCCCAGCATTTT.

The rearrangement joins TRBV9 to TRBJ2-1, with D perhaps matching TRBD1 or TRBD2 (5 bases each). This CDR3 has 18 amino acids. V lost 0 bases and J lost 1, with 17 bases in between. CDR1 and CDR2 (germline): SGDLS, YYNGEE. DNA for the CDR3: TGTGCCAGCAGCGTAGCGGGACCGGCATATACTTCCTACAATGAGCAGTTCTTC. It encodes CASSVAGPAYTSYNEQFF.

The rearrangement links TRBV28 to TRBJ2-7, with TRBD1 matching 8 bases. This CDR3 is built from 13 residues. Trimming took 6 bases from V and 3 from J; bases not matched to a gene: 4. Looked up from germline, CDR1 is MDHEN and CDR2 is SYDVKM. The CDR3 nucleotides are TGTGCCAGCAGGCTCACAGGGGGCTACGAGCAGTACTTC. Amino acid sequence: CASRLTGGYEQYF.

The chain is built from TRBV9 and TRBJ2-7; possibly TRBD2 for D (6 bases). This CDR3 has 14 amino acids. Germline V gene data show CDR1 as SGDLS and CDR2 as YYNGEE. V gave up 0 bases and J gave up 5 bases, with 12 bases separating them. The CDR3 reads CASSVGSGGNEQYF. CDR3 coding DNA: TGTGCCAGCAGCGTAGGGAGTGGGGGGAACGAGCAGTACTTC.

The chain employs TRBV28 and TRBJ2-3, with 8 bases identical to TRBD2. This CDR3 contains 18 residues. Germline-derived CDR1 and CDR2 are MDHEN and SYDVKM. J lost 2 bases, V lost 2 bases, and 12 bases had no gene match. DNA of the CDR3: TGTGCCAGCAGTTTAGCCCCCATACTAGCGGTCAACACAGATACGCAGTATTTT. Protein sequence: CASSLAPILAVNTDTQYF.

The chain has TRBV9 and TRBJ2-7, with D hard to call. V lost 0 bases, J lost 0 bases, and 10 bases lay in between. This CDR3 has 15 amino acids. Germline CDR1 is SGDLS and CDR2 is YYNGEE. The DNA of the CDR3 is TGTGCCAGCAGCGTAGGGTGGCAGACCTCCTACGAGCAGTACTTC. This gives the protein CASSVGWQTSYEQYF.

V is TRBV19 and J is TRBJ1-5; D perhaps matches TRBD1 (5 bases). V lost 4 bases to trimming and J lost 4 bases, with 17 bases between them. CDR1 and CDR2 (germline): LNHDA, SQIVND (reference sequence). This CDR3 region has 16 residues. In nucleotides, the CDR3 is TGTGCCAGTAGTAGAGGGGCCAGGGTACCTAATCAGCCCCAGCATTTT. It encodes CASSRGARVPNQPQHF.

The V call is TRBV2, the J call TRBJ1-2; a weak D match, TRBD1 (5 bases). This CDR3 contains 15 residues. V lost 2 bases and J 3 bases, leaving 13 bases between the germline ends. CDR1 is SNHLY and CDR2 is FYNNEI in the germline V gene. The CDR3 DNA is TGTGCCAGCAGTGAACTCCGGGACGGCTACTATGGCTACACCTTC. Translation: CASSELRDGYYGYTF. The entire variable domain, with the rest obtained from reference TRBV2 and TRBJ1-2, is as follows: EPEVTQTPSHQVTQMGQEVILRCVPISNHLYFYWYRQILGQKVEFLVSFYNNEISEKSEIFDDQFSVERPDGSNFTLKIRSTKLEDSAMYFCASSELRDGYYGYTFGSGTRLTVV.

The chain recombines TRBV11-2 with TRBJ2-7; D may match TRBD1 or TRBD2 (7 bases each). This CDR3 has 15 amino acids. Per the germline V gene, CDR1 is SGHAT and CDR2 is FQNNGV. Trimming shortened V by 5 bases and J by 2 bases, and 16 bases separated the two germline ends. The CDR3 loop reads CASSPSGQAAYEQYF. CDR3 coding DNA: TGTGCCAGCAGCCCTAGCGGACAGGCCGCCTACGAGCAGTACTTC.

The chain combines TRBV7-9 with TRBJ2-7; TRBD1 matches at 7 bases. Per germline, CDR1 SEHNR and CDR2 FQNEAQ (reference sequence). The CDR3 spans 14 residues. Germline trimming cut 6 bases from V and 4 bases from J; bases unmatched to any gene: 9. CDR3 sequence (DNA): TGTGCCAGCAGTACACCGGGACAGCTTTACGAGCAGTACTTC. This sequence encodes CASSTPGQLYEQYF.